This T cell receptor (beta chain) emerged from a study of metastatic and nonmetastatic thyroid tumors. This clone was observed a few times. The target antigen is unknown. Patients underwent thyroid surgery, and none had received any treatment before it. TCRdb reanalyzed the PCR reads via MiXCR. Of approximately 6,600 clones in the sample, 25% to 30% were seen once. The study, taken as a whole, reports: Compared with benign nodules, malignant thyroid tumors were reported to have significantly higher TCR beta diversity in both blood and tumor.

The receptor comes from a female donor with papillary thyroid cancer or a benign thyroid nodule (not recorded which). Some clones in this sample may be carry-over from other donors' samples. Sequenced: adjacent normal tissue.

The CDR3 loop reads CSARGDFFQTTPYEQYF. The CDR3, as DNA: TGCAGTGCTAGAGGAGACTTTTTTCAGACGACCCCCTACGAGCAGTACTTC. The chain is built from TRBV20-1 and TRBJ2-7; D is unresolved. This CDR3 spans 17 amino acids. The V gene lost 1 base and the J gene lost 2 bases, with 21 bases spanning the gap. CDR1 and CDR2 (germline): DFQATT, SNEGSKA (reference sequence).